The TCR beta chain described here comes from a study of response to subunit inactivated influenza vaccine. V lost 7 bases and J lost 5, with 17 bases in between. This CDR3 spans 14 amino acids. TCRdb analysed the RT-PCR reads with MiXCR anew, one entry per CDR3 protein. The sample has hundreds of thousands of distinct CDR3 sequences; 7.6% are singletons. Broader study findings: That few new T cells are recruited by each seasonal influenza vaccination was the authors' suggestion.

There are many counts of this clonotype. Its specificity is unknown. The sequence was collected from a man aged 50 to 75 who received an inactivated influenza vaccine. Sequencing used PBMCs from blood, obtained around 25 months after vaccination. The chain is built from TRBV12-3 or TRBV12-4 and TRBJ1-1, with D uncertain. The CDR3 DNA reads TGTGCCAGCACCTCCCTAGGTCGCAGTACTGAAGCTTTCTTT. Its protein product is CASTSLGRSTEAFF.